These T cell receptor beta chains were read from a single sample in a study of CD8 T cells in ankylosing spondylitis. MiXCR, applied by TCRdb to the 5' RACE reads, yields one record per CDR3 protein. The sample yields some 37,000 distinct CDR3 sequences, approximately 16% seen once. Specimen: blood. The receptors were sampled from a male donor with ankylosing spondylitis or in good health (not recorded which). Each CDR3 is given with its conserved first and last residue. Fields, in order: D gene, V gene, clone size, J gene, CDR3 DNA, CDR3 protein. A D gene is named only where the DNA matches it firmly. Clone size, where shown, is once, few, many, or a class for clones that have expanded.

TRBD2	TRBV12-3/TRBV12-4	NA	TRBJ2-1	TGTGCCAGCAGTTTGGGACTAGCGGCCCACAATGAGCAGTTCTTC	CASSLGLAAHNEQFF
NA	TRBV7-2	few	TRBJ2-2	TGTGCCAGCAGCATATTGGGGGAGCTGTTTTTT	CASSILGELFF
NA	TRBV12-3/TRBV12-4	NA	TRBJ2-7	TGTGCCAGCAGTCCTGCGACTTACGAGCAGTACTTC	CASSPATYEQYF
NA	TRBV4-3	NA	TRBJ1-4	TGCGCCAGCAGCCAAGAGGGACGGGGTGAAAAACTGTTTTTT	CASSQEGRGEKLFF
NA	TRBV6-2/TRBV6-3	NA	TRBJ1-5	TGTGCCAGCAGTTACGGCTTATTCGATCCCCAGCATTTT	CASSYGLFDPQHF
NA	TRBV27	few	TRBJ2-2	TGTGCCAGCAGTCTTCAGGGTCGCACCGGGGAGCTGTTTTTT	CASSLQGRTGELFF
NA	TRBV18	NA	TRBJ2-2	TGTGCCAGCTCACCACCTCGGGGGAACACCGGGGAGCTGTTTTTT	CASSPPRGNTGELFF
NA	TRBV20-1	NA	TRBJ2-4	TGCAGTGCTTCCCGGGACAACCTAGCCAAAAACATTCAGTACTTC	CSASRDNLAKNIQYF
NA	TRBV12-3/TRBV12-4	few	TRBJ2-7	TGTGCCAGCAGTTTAAAACTCCTCGGGACTCCAGCTTACGAGCAGTACTTC	CASSLKLLGTPAYEQYF
TRBD1	TRBV20-1	NA	TRBJ1-5	TGCAGTGCTAGGCCCCTGGACAGGTATCAGCCCCAGCATTTT	CSARPLDRYQPQHF
NA	TRBV29-1	NA	TRBJ2-2	TGCAGCGCCCGAGGACCAGACACCGGGGAGCTGTTTTTT	CSARGPDTGELFF
TRBD2	TRBV4-3	NA	TRBJ2-5	TGCGCCAGCAGCCCGACTAGCCTGGGGACCCAGTACTTC	CASSPTSLGTQYF
NA	TRBV9	NA	TRBJ1-4	TGTGCCAGCAGCAAAACGACAACTAATGAAAAACTGTTTTTT	CASSKTTTNEKLFF
NA	TRBV7-2	few	TRBJ1-4	TGTGCCAGCAGCCCCGATCACGGAAGAAATGAAAAACTGTTTTTT	CASSPDHGRNEKLFF
NA	TRBV7-9	NA	TRBJ2-1	TGTGCCAGCAGCTTATCGGGGGATGAGCAGTTCTTC	CASSLSGDEQFF
TRBD2	TRBV28	few	TRBJ2-1	TGTGCCAGCAGTTTAGGCGGGAGATACAATGAGCAGTTCTTC	CASSLGGRYNEQFF
NA	TRBV7-9	many	TRBJ2-4	TGTGCCAGCACCCAAAGTACAGCCAAAAACATTCAGTACTTC	CASTQSTAKNIQYF
TRBD2	TRBV20-1	few	TRBJ2-1	TGCAGTGCCCTCCGGACTAGCGGGTACAATGAGCAGTTCTTC	CSALRTSGYNEQFF
NA	TRBV29-1	once	TRBJ1-3	TGCAGCGTTTACTCTGGAAACACCATATATTTT	CSVYSGNTIYF
NA	TRBV7-2	many	TRBJ2-1	TGTGCCAGCAGCTTAGAAGCGGGTGGTGAGCAGTTCTTC	CASSLEAGGEQFF
TRBD1	TRBV11-2	few	TRBJ2-2	TGTGCCAGCCTCAGGGGGCAGGTGAACACCGGGGAGCTGTTTTTT	CASLRGQVNTGELFF
NA	TRBV29-1	few	TRBJ1-2	TGCAGCGTTGTAGAACAGGGAGGACCCTATGGCTACACCTTC	CSVVEQGGPYGYTF
TRBD2	TRBV4-2	few	TRBJ2-5	TGTGCCAGCAGCCAAGATAAGCGGGGGCCTCAACAGACCCAGTACTTC	CASSQDKRGPQQTQYF